These 27 T cell receptor beta chains originate from one sample sequenced in a study of CDR3 diversity in severe acne. MiXCR, run by TCRdb on the PCR reads, gives a single entry per CDR3 protein. The repertoire includes more than 85,000 distinct CDR3 sequences, around half of them detected once, and around 9.1% sits in the top ten. Material for sequencing was blood. All receptors come from a male donor in good health, serving as a control.

V and J are TRBV7-9 and TRBJ2-7; 7 bases align to TRBD1. Germline trimming cut 4 bases from V and 2 bases from J; bases unmatched to any gene: 5. CDR3 length equals 14 residues. Germline-derived CDR1 and CDR2 are SEHNR and FQNEAQ (reference sequence). As DNA, the CDR3 is TGTGCCAGCAGCTCACAACAGGGGCCCTACGAGCAGTACTTC. Residues: CASSSQQGPYEQYF.

This clonotype came up once. This clone may be a read error of a much larger clone one base away. A read error is likely, as this CDR3 ends without the conserved phenylalanine or tryptophan. The chain recombines TRBV19 with TRBJ1-5, with D hard to call. The V end lost 5 bases, the J end lost 11 bases, and 10 bases lay between the germline ends. The CDR3 has 11 amino acids. Germline V gene data show CDR1 as LNHDA and CDR2 as SQIVND (reference sequence). In DNA, the CDR3 is TGTGCCAGTAGTTTCGGCCCGTCCCAGCATTCT. It encodes CASSFGPSQHS.

Turning to this clonotype: A much larger clone sits a single nucleotide away, making a read error possible. The rearrangement uses TRBV5-1 and TRBJ2-6; 7 bases are a match to TRBD2. This CDR3 has 17 amino acids. Losses at the gene ends were 3 bases for V and 4 bases for J; bases not matched to a gene: 10. Germline loops: CDR1 SGHRS, CDR2 YFSETQ. The CDR3 sequence is CASSWGREAWGANVLTF. DNA of the CDR3: TGCGCCAGCAGCTGGGGGAGGGAAGCGTGGGGGGCCAACGTCCTGACTTTC.

This clonotype came up many times. The CDR3 loop reads CASSRVSGQYGYTF. The DNA for the CDR3 is TGTGCCAGCAGCAGAGTTTCGGGACAGTATGGCTACACCTTC. This sequence joins TRBV5-6 and TRBJ1-2; 7 nucleotides align to TRBD1. The V and J ends lost 4 bases and 5 bases, in that order; junction bases with no gene match: 8. This CDR3 comprises 14 residues. The V gene's germline CDR1 is SGHDT and CDR2 YYEEEE.

This clonotype was seen a few times. V gene TRBV15 combines with J gene TRBJ2-5, with TRBD1 matching over 7 bases. Germline-derived CDR1 and CDR2 are LNHNV and YYDKDF (reference sequence). The length of the CDR3 is 15 residues. Losses at the gene ends were 5 bases for V and 4 bases for J; bases not matched to a gene: 10. The CDR3 DNA sequence: TGTGCCACCAGCGGCGGTTTACAGGGGAGAGAGACCCAGTACTTC. Its translation: CATSGGLQGRETQYF.

This clonotype is labeled medium-sized. The gene calls are TRBV7-2 and TRBJ1-1; D is unclear. The CDR3 covers 11 residues. Germline lookup yields CDR1 SGHTA and CDR2 FQGNSA. The V end was cut by 5 bases, the J end by 10 bases, with 11 bases between. CDR3 protein: CASSQRFSAFF. As DNA, the CDR3 is TGTGCCAGCAGCCAGAGGTTTTCAGCTTTCTTT.

The gene calls are TRBV5-1 and TRBJ2-1; D could derive from TRBD1 or TRBD2 (6 bases each). Germline loops: CDR1 SGHRS, CDR2 YFSETQ. This CDR3 is built from 17 residues. In DNA form, the CDR3 reads TGCGTCAGGAGCTTGGATAAGACAGGTGGGGGGTTCAATGAGCAGTTCTTC. Residues: CVRSLDKTGGGFNEQFF.

Worth noting for this clonotype: Likely a read error: the CDR3 ends without its conserved phenylalanine or tryptophan. The limits of the CDR3 on the DNA are not certain, so only TCRdb's listed CDR3 is given. The chain has TRBV7-9 and TRBJ2-1; whether TRBD2, the table's D call, matches the DNA was not checked. CDR1 SEHNR and CDR2 FQNEAQ come from the germline V gene (reference sequence). The CDR3 spans 17 amino acids, including both terminal residues. The CDR3 reads CASSLGGLAGNTGELFL.

This clonotype appeared many times. This chain's CDR3 is CASSEGAYEQYF. In nucleotides, the CDR3 is TGCGCCAGCAGTGAGGGGGCCTACGAGCAGTACTTC. The genes are TRBV10-2 and TRBJ2-7; no clear D. CDR1 is WSHSY and CDR2 is SAAADI in the germline V gene. V was pared by 2 bases and J by 2 bases, with 4 bases between. The CDR3 is 12 amino acids.

Worth noting for this clonotype: Since the CDR3 does not end with the conserved phenylalanine or tryptophan, this likely comes from a read error. V gene TRBV7-9 combines with J gene TRBJ1-1; a weak D match, TRBD1 (6 bases). Germline V gene sequence: CDR1 SEHNR, CDR2 FQNEAQ (reference sequence). The CDR3 consists of 13 residues. V lost 2 bases and J lost 3, with 7 bases in between. The CDR3 coding sequence is TGTGCCAGCAGCTTAAGGGGGGACACTGAAGCTTTCCTT. Translating it yields CASSLRGDTEAFL.

The chain has TRBV7-9 and TRBJ2-7; 12 bases agree with TRBD2. The CDR3 loop spans 15 amino acids. The trim removed 1 base at V and 6 bases at J, leaving 4 bases unmatched. From germline, CDR1 is SEHNR and CDR2 FQNEAQ (reference sequence). DNA for the CDR3: TGTGCCAGCAGCTTAGGGACTAGCGGGAATCTCGAGCAGTACTTC. This encodes CASSLGTSGNLEQYF.

Comment on this clonotype: Germline and junction disagree at one end, which may indicate a read error. The chain links TRBV7-9 to TRBJ2-2; 9 bases fit TRBD2. This CDR3 spans 14 amino acids. The germline V gene has CDR1 SEHNR and CDR2 FQNEAQ (reference sequence). CDR3: CASSQGTSPGELLF. DNA for the CDR3: TGTGCTAGCAGCCAGGGGACTAGCCCCGGGGAGCTGCTTTTT.

The V and J genes are TRBV7-9 and TRBJ1-1; D is unresolved. Germline V gene sequence: CDR1 SEHNR, CDR2 FQNEAQ (reference sequence). CDR3 length: 14 amino acids. Trimming removed 2 bases from V and 1 base from J, with 8 bases in between. In nucleotides, the CDR3 is TGTGCCAGCAGCTTACCGGGGTGGAACACTGAAGCTTTCTTT. This sequence encodes CASSLPGWNTEAFF.

This clonotype occurred a few times. The chain links TRBV5-4 to TRBJ2-7; D assignment may be TRBD1 or TRBD2 (6 bases each). CDR1 is SGHNT, CDR2 YYREEE, per germline (reference sequence). Trimming took 4 bases from V and 2 from J, leaving 16 bases between them. The CDR3 totals 15 residues. The CDR3 sequence: CASSLGGSGTYEQYF. As DNA, the CDR3 is TGTGCCAGCAGCCTAGGGGGGAGTGGCACCTACGAGCAGTACTTC.

This clonotype was recorded a few times. The chain uses TRBV4-1 and TRBJ1-2, with D possibly being TRBD1 (5 bases). The germline V and J ends were trimmed by 4 bases and 2 bases, with 14 bases remaining between them. Germline values: CDR1 MGHRA, CDR2 YSYEKL. This CDR3 has 15 amino acids. The CDR3 spells CASSPLQVLNYGYTF. The CDR3 DNA follows: TGCGCCAGCAGCCCCCTACAGGTTCTCAACTATGGCTACACCTTC.

This clonotype appeared many times. The genes are TRBV12-3 or TRBV12-4 and TRBJ2-7; D uncertain. V was pared by 6 bases and J by 2 bases, with 14 bases between. The CDR3 extends over 14 amino acids. The CDR3 DNA reads as TGTGCCAGCAGCCCCCCTATAGGAACCTACGAGCAGTACTTC. Its translation is CASSPPIGTYEQYF.

Concerning this clonotype itself: A read error may be the cause here, since a much bigger clone is one base away. This chain joins TRBV5-6 and TRBJ2-7, with D perhaps matching TRBD2 (6 bases). Trimming stripped 4 bases from V and 3 bases from J, with 14 bases between. Germline CDR1 is SGHDT and CDR2 is YYEEEE. The CDR3 runs to 14 residues. CDR3 region: CASSPSVVLYEQYF. Here the CDR3 DNA reads TGTGCCAGCAGCCCTAGCGTGGTCCTCTACGAGCAGTACTTC. Full variable domain (rest looked up from reference TRBV5-6 and TRBJ2-7): DAGVTQSPTHLIKTRGQQVTLRCSPKSGHDTVSWYQQALGQGPQFIFQYYEEEERQRGNFPDRFSGHQFPNYSSELNVNALLLGDSALYLCASSPSVVLYEQYFGPGTRLTVT.

This rearrangement joins TRBV9 to TRBJ2-2, with D possibly TRBD2 on 6 matching bases. V was shortened by 5 bases and J by 1 base, with 12 bases between the two germline ends. CDR1 and CDR2 (germline): SGDLS, YYNGEE. The CDR3 consists of 15 residues. CDR3 sequence (DNA): TGTGCCAGCAGAGCAGCGGGTCAGAACACCGGGGAGCTGTTTTTT. This translates into CASRAAGQNTGELFF. The complete variable domain, with remaining parts taken from reference TRBV9 and TRBJ2-2, reads DSGVTQTPKHLITATGQRVTLRCSPRSGDLSVYWYQQSLDQGLQFLIQYYNGEERAKGNILERFSAQQFPDLHSELNLSSLELGDSALYFCASRAAGQNTGELFFGEGSRLTVL.

This chain uses TRBV20-1 with TRBJ1-1; D is possibly TRBD1 (6 bases). The germline CDR1 and CDR2 sequences are DFQATT and SNEGSKA (reference sequence). The CDR3 loop spans 16 amino acids. V dropped 5 bases and J dropped 6 bases, with 25 bases sitting between them. Written as DNA, the CDR3 is TGCAGTGCTCCCCCCGGGAACGGGGGCAGTCACGCTGAAGCTTTCTTT. Translated: CSAPPGNGGSHAEAFF.

This rearrangement joins TRBV11-3 to TRBJ1-1; D might be TRBD1 (6 bases). The CDR3 spans 14 residues. V was clipped by 4 bases and J by 5 bases, with 14 bases between them. Germline V gene data show CDR1 as SGHNT and CDR2 as YENEEA. CDR3 nucleotide sequence: TGTGCCAGCAGCTGGTTCGGAAGGGGGACTGAAGCTTTCTTT. Its protein product is CASSWFGRGTEAFF.

Relative to its sample, this clonotype is medium-sized. The V call is TRBV24-1, the J call TRBJ2-1; no firm D call. Germline V CDR1 and CDR2: KGHDR, SFDVKD. Trimming stripped 9 bases from V and 7 bases from J, with 9 bases between. This CDR3 has 11 amino acids. CDR3 in DNA: TGTGCCACCGTGTCAGGAAATGAGCAGTTCTTC. Its translation is CATVSGNEQFF.

This chain joins TRBV7-9 and TRBJ2-7; 11 bases match TRBD2. Germline CDR1 SEHNR, CDR2 FQNEAQ (reference sequence). This CDR3 is built from 15 residues. The J segment lost 4 bases and the V segment lost 0 bases, leaving 2 bases of the junction unmatched. The CDR3 region is CASSLAGTSGYEQYF. The CDR3 DNA reads as TGTGCCAGCAGCTTAGCCGGGACTAGCGGTTACGAGCAGTACTTC. Full variable domain (rest looked up from reference TRBV7-9 and TRBJ2-7): DTGVSQNPRHKITKRGQNVTFRCDPISEHNRLYWYRQTLGQGPEFLTYFQNEAQLEKSRLLSDRFSAERPKGSFSTLEIQRTEQGDSAMYLCASSLAGTSGYEQYFGPGTRLTVT.

V gene TRBV4-2 combines with J gene TRBJ2-1, with 15 nucleotides matching TRBD2. V lost 0 bases and J lost 9; bases outside the gene matches: 3. This CDR3 is 16 amino acids long. CDR1 LGHNA and CDR2 YNFKEQ come from the germline V gene. The CDR3 reads CASSQDGLAGGSEQFF. The DNA of the CDR3 is TGTGCCAGCAGCCAAGATGGACTAGCGGGAGGGTCTGAGCAGTTCTTC.

This clonotype was counted only a few times. The CDR3 loop reads CSARDAGGPIETQYF. The CDR3 DNA sequence: TGCAGTGCTAGAGATGCGGGAGGGCCCATTGAGACCCAGTACTTC. The chain joins TRBV20-1 to TRBJ2-5, with 9 nucleotides matching TRBD2. Looked up from germline, CDR1 is DFQATT and CDR2 is SNEGSKA (reference sequence). This CDR3 contains 15 residues. V lost 0 bases to trimming and J lost 5 bases; unmatched junction nucleotides: 7.

The chain links TRBV24-1 to TRBJ2-3, with 10 nucleotides matching TRBD2. This CDR3 contains 15 residues. V lost 7 bases and J lost 2; bases outside the gene matches: 5. Germline CDR1 is KGHDR and CDR2 is SFDVKD. This CDR3 is CATRFTSGVTDTQYF. As DNA, the CDR3 is TGTGCCACCAGGTTTACTAGCGGGGTCACAGATACGCAGTATTTT.

This clonotype occurred a few times. Likely a read error: the CDR3 ends without its conserved phenylalanine or tryptophan. The limits of the CDR3 on the DNA are not certain, so only TCRdb's listed CDR3 is given. The J gene is TRBJ1-3, the V gene TRBV12-3 or TRBV12-4. 8 amino acids form the CDR3, both terminal residues included. CDR3 sequence reads: CASSLDPT.

This clonotype was observed many times. The chain employs TRBV24-1 and TRBJ2-7; no clear D. V lost 0 bases and J lost 5, with 1 base in between. Per germline, CDR1 KGHDR and CDR2 SFDVKD. The CDR3 is 11 amino acids. The CDR3 DNA reads as TGTGCCACCAGTGATTTGCACGAGCAGTACTTC. Translated, it gives CATSDLHEQYF.